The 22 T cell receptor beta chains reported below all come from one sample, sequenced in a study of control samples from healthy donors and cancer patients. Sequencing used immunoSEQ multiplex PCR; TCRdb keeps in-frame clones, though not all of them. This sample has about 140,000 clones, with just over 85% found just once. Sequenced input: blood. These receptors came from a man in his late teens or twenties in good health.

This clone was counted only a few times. CDR3 region: CASSEVSGGIYEQYF. CDR3 nucleotide sequence: TGTGCCAGCAGTGAAGTGAGCGGGGGGATCTACGAGCAGTACTTC. The chain has TRBV6-1 and TRBJ2-7, with 9 bases aligning to TRBD2. With V trimmed by 1 base and J by 3 bases, 4 bases remained unmatched. This CDR3 spans 15 amino acids. Germline V gene sequence: CDR1 MNHNS, CDR2 SASEGT.

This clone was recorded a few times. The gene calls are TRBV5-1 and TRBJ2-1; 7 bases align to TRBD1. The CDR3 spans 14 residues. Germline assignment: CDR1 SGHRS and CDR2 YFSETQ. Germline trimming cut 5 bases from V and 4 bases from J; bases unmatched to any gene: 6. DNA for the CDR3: TGCGCCAGCAGTCGGGACAGAAATTACAATGAGCAGTTCTTC. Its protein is CASSRDRNYNEQFF.

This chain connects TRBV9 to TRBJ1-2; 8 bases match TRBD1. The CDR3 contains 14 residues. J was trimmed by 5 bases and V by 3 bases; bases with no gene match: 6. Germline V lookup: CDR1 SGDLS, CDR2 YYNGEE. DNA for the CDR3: TGTGCCAGCAGCGCAGACAGGGGTGGTTATGGCTACACCTTC. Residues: CASSADRGGYGYTF.

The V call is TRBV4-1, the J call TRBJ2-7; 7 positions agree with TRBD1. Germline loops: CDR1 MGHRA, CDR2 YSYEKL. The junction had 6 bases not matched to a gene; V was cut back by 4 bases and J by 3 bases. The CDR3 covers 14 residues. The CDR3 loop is CASSPGQKLYEQYF. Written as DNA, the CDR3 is TGCGCCAGCAGCCCGGGACAGAAACTCTACGAGCAGTACTTC.

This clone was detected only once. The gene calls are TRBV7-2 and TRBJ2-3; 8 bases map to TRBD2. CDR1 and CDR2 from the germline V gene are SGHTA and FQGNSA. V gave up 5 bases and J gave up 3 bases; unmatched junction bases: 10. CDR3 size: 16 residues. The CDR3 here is CASSLSPGGRTDTQYF. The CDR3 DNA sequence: TGTGCCAGCAGCCTCTCTCCGGGAGGGAGGACAGATACGCAGTATTTT.

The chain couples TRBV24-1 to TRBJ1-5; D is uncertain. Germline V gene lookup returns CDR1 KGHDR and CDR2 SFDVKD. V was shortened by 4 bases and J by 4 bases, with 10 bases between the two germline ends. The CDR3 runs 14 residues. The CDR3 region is CATSDGRINQPQHF. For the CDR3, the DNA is TGTGCCACCAGTGACGGAAGGATAAATCAGCCCCAGCATTTT.

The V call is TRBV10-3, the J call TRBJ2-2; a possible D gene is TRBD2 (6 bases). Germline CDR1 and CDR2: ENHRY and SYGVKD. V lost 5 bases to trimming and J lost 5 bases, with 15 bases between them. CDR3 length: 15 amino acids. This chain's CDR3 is CAISPAEGRTGELFF. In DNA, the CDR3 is TGTGCCATCAGTCCAGCGGAGGGTAGAACCGGGGAGCTGTTTTTT.

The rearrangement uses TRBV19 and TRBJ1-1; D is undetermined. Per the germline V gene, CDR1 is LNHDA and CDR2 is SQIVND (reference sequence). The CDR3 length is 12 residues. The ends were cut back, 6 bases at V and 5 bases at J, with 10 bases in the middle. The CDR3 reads CASRMSGTEAFF. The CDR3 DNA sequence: TGTGCCAGTAGGATGTCTGGGACTGAAGCTTTCTTT.

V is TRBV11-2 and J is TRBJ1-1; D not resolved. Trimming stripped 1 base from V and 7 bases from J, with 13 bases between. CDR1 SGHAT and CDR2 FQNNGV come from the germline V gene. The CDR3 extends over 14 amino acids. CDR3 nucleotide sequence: TGTGCCAGCAGCTTAGGTGAGGGTTCCGGTGAAGCTTTCTTT. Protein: CASSLGEGSGEAFF.

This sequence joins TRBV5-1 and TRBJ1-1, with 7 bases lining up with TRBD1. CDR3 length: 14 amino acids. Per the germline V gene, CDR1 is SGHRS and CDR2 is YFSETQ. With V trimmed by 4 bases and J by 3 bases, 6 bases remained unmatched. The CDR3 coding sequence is TGCGCCAGCAGCACACAGGGGAGAGACACTGAAGCTTTCTTT. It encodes CASSTQGRDTEAFF.

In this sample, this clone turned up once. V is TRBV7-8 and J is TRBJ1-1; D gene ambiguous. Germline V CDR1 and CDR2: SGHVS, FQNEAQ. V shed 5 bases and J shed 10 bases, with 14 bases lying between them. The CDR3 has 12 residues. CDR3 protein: CASSPDTVSAFF. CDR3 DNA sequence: TGTGCCAGCAGCCCCGACACCGTCTCAGCTTTCTTT.

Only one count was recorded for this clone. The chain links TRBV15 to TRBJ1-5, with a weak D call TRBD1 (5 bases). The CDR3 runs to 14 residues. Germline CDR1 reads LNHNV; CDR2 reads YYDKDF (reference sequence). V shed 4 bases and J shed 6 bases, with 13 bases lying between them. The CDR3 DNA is TGTGCCACCAGCAATTACGAGGGGACTCAGCCCCAGCATTTT. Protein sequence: CATSNYEGTQPQHF.

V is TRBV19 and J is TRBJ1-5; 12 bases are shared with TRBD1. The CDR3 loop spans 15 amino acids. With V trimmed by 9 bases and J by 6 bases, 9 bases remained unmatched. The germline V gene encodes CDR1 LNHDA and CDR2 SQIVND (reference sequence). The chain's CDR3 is CASSPGTGGGQPQHF. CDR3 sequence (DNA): TGTGCCAGCTCCCCCGGGACAGGGGGCGGTCAGCCCCAGCATTTT.

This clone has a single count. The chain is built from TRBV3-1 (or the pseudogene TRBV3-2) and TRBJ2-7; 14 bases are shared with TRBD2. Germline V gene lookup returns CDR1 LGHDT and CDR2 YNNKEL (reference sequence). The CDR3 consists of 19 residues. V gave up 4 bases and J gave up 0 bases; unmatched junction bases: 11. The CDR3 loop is CASSRESGTSGGSSYEQYF. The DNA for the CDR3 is TGTGCCAGCAGCCGCGAATCCGGGACTAGCGGGGGCTCCTCCTACGAGCAGTACTTC.

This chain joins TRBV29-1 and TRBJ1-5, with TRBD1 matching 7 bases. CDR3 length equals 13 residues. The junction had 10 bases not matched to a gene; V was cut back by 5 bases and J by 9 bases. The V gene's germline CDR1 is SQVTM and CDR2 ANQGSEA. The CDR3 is CSVPGQSGGPQHF. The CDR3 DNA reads TGCAGCGTTCCCGGACAGTCAGGGGGGCCCCAGCATTTT.

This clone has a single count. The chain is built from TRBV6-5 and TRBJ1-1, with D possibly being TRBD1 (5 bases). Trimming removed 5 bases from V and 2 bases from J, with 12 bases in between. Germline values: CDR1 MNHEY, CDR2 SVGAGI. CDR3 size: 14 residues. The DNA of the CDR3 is TGTGCCAGCAGTCCAGGGAGTCGAAACACTGAAGCTTTCTTT. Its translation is CASSPGSRNTEAFF.

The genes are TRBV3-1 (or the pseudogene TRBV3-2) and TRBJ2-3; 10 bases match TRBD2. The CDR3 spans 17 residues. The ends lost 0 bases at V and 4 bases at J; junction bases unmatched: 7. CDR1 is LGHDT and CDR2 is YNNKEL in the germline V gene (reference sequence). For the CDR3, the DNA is TGTGCCAGCAGCCAAGAGAGTCGAGCGGGGGGGCCAGATACGCAGTATTTT. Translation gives CASSQESRAGGPDTQYF.

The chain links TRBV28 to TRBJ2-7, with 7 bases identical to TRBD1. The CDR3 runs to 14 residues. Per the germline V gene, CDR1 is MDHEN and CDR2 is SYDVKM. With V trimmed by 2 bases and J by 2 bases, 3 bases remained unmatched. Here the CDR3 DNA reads TGTGCCAGCAGTTTAACAGGGGTACCCTACGAGCAGTACTTC. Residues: CASSLTGVPYEQYF. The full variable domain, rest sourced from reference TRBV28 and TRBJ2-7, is DVKVTQSSRYLVKRTGEKVFLECVQDMDHENMFWYRQDPGLGLRLIYFSYDVKMKEKGDIPEGYSVSREKKERFSLILESASTNQTSMYLCASSLTGVPYEQYFGPGTRLTVT.

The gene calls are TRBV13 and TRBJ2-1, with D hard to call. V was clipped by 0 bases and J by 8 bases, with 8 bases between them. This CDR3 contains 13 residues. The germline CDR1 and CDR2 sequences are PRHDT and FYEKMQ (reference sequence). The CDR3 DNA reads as TGTGCCAGCAGCTTAGGACAGTACTATGAGCAGTTCTTC. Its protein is CASSLGQYYEQFF.

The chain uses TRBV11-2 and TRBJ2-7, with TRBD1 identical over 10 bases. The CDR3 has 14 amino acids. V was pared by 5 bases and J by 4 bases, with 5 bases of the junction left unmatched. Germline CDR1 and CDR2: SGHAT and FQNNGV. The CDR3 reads CASSATGGGYEQYF. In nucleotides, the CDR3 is TGTGCCAGCAGCGCGACAGGGGGCGGTTACGAGCAGTACTTC.

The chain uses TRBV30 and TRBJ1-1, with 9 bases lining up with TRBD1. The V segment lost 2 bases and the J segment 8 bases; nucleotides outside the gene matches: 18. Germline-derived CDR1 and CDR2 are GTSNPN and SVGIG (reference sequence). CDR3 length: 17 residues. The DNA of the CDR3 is TGTGCCTGGAGTCTCAAAGGGACCGGGACAGGGCTTGGAGAAGCTTTCTTT. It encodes CAWSLKGTGTGLGEAFF. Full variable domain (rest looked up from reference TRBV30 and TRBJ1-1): SQTIHQWPATLVQPVGSPLSLECTVEGTSNPNLYWYRQAAGRGLQLLFYSVGIGQISSEVPQNLSASRPQDRQFILSSKKLLLSDSGFYLCAWSLKGTGTGLGEAFFGQGTRLTVV.

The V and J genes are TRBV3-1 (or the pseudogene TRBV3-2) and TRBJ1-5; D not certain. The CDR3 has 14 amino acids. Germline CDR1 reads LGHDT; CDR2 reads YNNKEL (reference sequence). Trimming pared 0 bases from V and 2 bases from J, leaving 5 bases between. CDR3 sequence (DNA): TGTGCCAGCAGCCAAGATCAAGGCAATCAGCCCCAGCATTTT. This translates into CASSQDQGNQPQHF.